This TCR beta chain derives from a study of blood T cell repertoires in COVID-19 (TCRdb year 2020). Regarding the study in general: Collaborator samples came from the United States, Italy and Spain and covered acute and convalescent phases of COVID-19. The prospective study material was composed of cDNA or gDNA derived from T cells, B-cell-depleted T cells, or PBMCs. The dataset comprised deeply sampled blood TCRbeta repertoires from subjects exposed to, actively infected with, or recovered from COVID-19. The repertoires were released in a freely available public database meant as a resource for research on the immune response to SARS-CoV-2. Samples came from the ongoing ImmuneRACE study (first 160 participants) plus 1,254 subjects from 6 global collaborators. Sample metadata almost always included a de-identified subject ID, COVID-19 status, age in years and sex. Where HLA class I and class II types were available, the types were taken from metadata supplied by the sample provider, not from assay-based typing. General study outcomes and caveats: The amount of clinical and demographic metadata varied by source and participant and was provided uncurated.

The CDR3 runs 13 amino acids, cysteine and phenylalanine included. The read is trimmed to its CDR3 DNA, 39 bases read in frame from base 1. Relative to germline, V is missing 7 bases and J is missing 5 bases, with 2 bases of the junction outside any gene match. According to the germline V gene, CDR1 reads SQVTM and CDR2 reads ANQGSEA. In the prospective study, participants were roughly 18 to 100 years old, resided in about two dozen geographic areas of the United States, and were enrolled through a virtual design. In the prospective study, participants were assigned to cohorts based on the clinical history participants reported in a screening survey and a study questionnaire. Each participant in the prospective study had whole blood, serum and a nasopharyngeal or oropharyngeal swab collected by mobile phlebotomists. Over a roughly two-month period, participants in the prospective study had the option of providing additional blood draws and questionnaires. Blood samples from the prospective study were shipped frozen or at room temperature prior to DNA extraction.

With regard to this clone: Its antigen has not been determined. Base qualities are not at hand, and no much larger clone is one base apart.

TCRbeta CDR3 regions were amplified from genomic DNA by means of the immunoSEQ Assay, a bias-controlled multiplex PCR. The authors processed their data as follows. The number of nucleated cells in each sample was estimated from the amplification of reference gene primers within the assay. Sequence reads were collapsed and filtered to measure the absolute abundance of every unique TCRbeta CDR3 rearrangement. For each sample, productive Simpson clonality was calculated as the square root of Simpson's diversity index over productive rearrangements. TCRdb holds this immuneACCESS table with in-frame rearrangements only. Some clones are missing; in checked studies, unresolved V genes explain under half, and the rest has no known cause. V, J and clone size are those of that table, while D and trimming were read from the DNA. A total of approximately 290,000 clones appear in this sample, roughly 90% of them only once. The top ten hold roughly 4.3% of the sample.

Recombination connected TRBV29-1 to TRBJ1-6, and TRBD1 matches 10 of the central bases. The sequencing input was PBMCs or T cells enriched from blood (not recorded which). The clonotype was recovered from a woman under 30 with acute COVID-19. The sequenced DNA: TGCAGCGCCGGACAGGGGGATAATTCACCCCTCCACTTT. Translated, it reads CSAGQGDNSPLHF.